This passage covers 29 T cell receptor beta chains from one sample sequenced in a study of T cell responses to AZD1222 COVID-19 vaccine. Generated by immunoSEQ multiplex PCR, the TCRdb table keeps only in-frame clones and is missing some. The sample yields 75,000 to 100,000 clones, 88% seen once. Sequences were derived from peripheral blood, sampled on day 0 of AZD1222 vaccination. The receptor set was obtained from an adult in good health.

The chain combines TRBV5-1 with TRBJ1-2, with D unclear. Germline V lookup: CDR1 SGHRS, CDR2 YFSETQ. Trimming stripped 0 bases from V and 0 bases from J, with 9 bases between. The CDR3 has 15 residues. The CDR3, as DNA: TGCGCCAGCAGCTTGGCGAGTGCAGCTAACTATGGCTACACCTTC. The encoded protein is CASSLASAANYGYTF.

The chain links TRBV2 to TRBJ1-5; 7 bases map to TRBD1. The germline CDR1 and CDR2 sequences are SNHLY and FYNNEI. Trimming removed 6 bases from V and 11 bases from J; junction bases left unmatched: 10. The CDR3 contains 13 residues. In nucleotides, the CDR3 is TGTGCCAGCAGGGCAGGGGGTACCAGGTCCCAGCATTTT. The encoded protein is CASRAGGTRSQHF.

CDR3 loop: CASEGGGGNQPQHF. The CDR3 region has the DNA TGTGCCAGCGAGGGGGGGGGAGGCAATCAGCCCCAGCATTTT. This sequence joins TRBV28 and TRBJ1-5; TRBD1 is a possible D gene (6 bases). V shed 8 bases and J shed 2 bases, with 13 bases lying between them. The CDR3 runs to 14 residues. Germline V gene sequence: CDR1 MDHEN, CDR2 SYDVKM. The full variable domain, with the rest looked up from reference TRBV28 and TRBJ1-5, is DVKVTQSSRYLVKRTGEKVFLECVQDMDHENMFWYRQDPGLGLRLIYFSYDVKMKEKGDIPEGYSVSREKKERFSLILESASTNQTSMYLCASEGGGGNQPQHFGDGTRLSIL.

This clone was seen at least ten times. The rearrangement uses TRBV2 and TRBJ2-7; D uncertain. CDR3 length: 12 amino acids. Germline-derived CDR1 and CDR2 are SNHLY and FYNNEI. V was pared by 5 bases and J by 6 bases, with 11 bases between. CDR3 DNA sequence: TGTGCCAGCAGTCCGGTTCGCGTCGAGCAGTACTTC. This codes for CASSPVRVEQYF.

This chain uses TRBV7-8 with TRBJ2-1; 12 bases agree with TRBD1. There are 16 residues in the CDR3. Trimming took 5 bases from V and 10 from J; bases not matched to a gene: 12. The germline V gene encodes CDR1 SGHVS and CDR2 FQNEAQ. CDR3 sequence (DNA): TGTGCCAGCAGCCCTAGAGGGGGACAGGGGGCGGGAGAGCAGTTCTTC. Encoded protein: CASSPRGGQGAGEQFF.

CDR3 sequence (DNA): TGTGCCAGCAGCCTGACAGGGGGCAGGACCTACGAGCAGTACTTC. Its protein is CASSLTGGRTYEQYF. The chain employs TRBV7-9 and TRBJ2-7, with 10 positions matching TRBD1. Germline V gene sequence: CDR1 SEHNR, CDR2 FQNEAQ (reference sequence). The V gene end was trimmed by 5 bases and the J gene end by 2 bases; junction bases not matched to a gene: 6. This CDR3 contains 15 residues.

CDR3 loop: CSVEGGGSYNEQFF. The CDR3 bases are TGCAGCGTGGAGGGGGGCGGGAGTTACAATGAGCAGTTCTTC. The V call is TRBV29-1, the J call TRBJ2-1; a weak D match, TRBD2 (7 bases). The CDR3 contains 14 residues. The ends were cut back, 6 bases at V and 4 bases at J, with 16 bases in the middle. CDR1 is SQVTM, CDR2 ANQGSEA, per germline.

The J gene is TRBJ2-2, the V gene TRBV18, with D possibly being TRBD1 (6 bases). CDR1 is KGHSH and CDR2 is LQKENI in the germline V gene. Deletions cut 5 bases from V and 3 bases from J, with 16 bases between. The CDR3 contains 16 residues. The CDR3 loop reads CASSTKIKGDTGELFF. The CDR3 DNA sequence: TGTGCCAGCTCAACAAAGATCAAGGGGGACACCGGGGAGCTGTTTTTT. Filled out from reference TRBV18 and TRBJ2-2, the complete variable domain reads NAGVMQNPRHLVRRRGQEARLRCSPMKGHSHVYWYRQLPEEGLKFMVYLQKENIIDESGMPKERFSAEFPKEGPSILRIQQVVRGDSAAYFCASSTKIKGDTGELFFGEGSRLTVL.

The J gene is TRBJ2-7, the V gene TRBV4-1, with TRBD2 matching 13 bases. The V gene's germline CDR1 is MGHRA and CDR2 YSYEKL. The CDR3 runs 20 residues. Unmatched junction bases numbered 21, after V lost 4 bases and J lost 6 bases. CDR3 in amino acids: CASSPEGSKGLAGNLVEQYF. The CDR3, as DNA: TGCGCCAGCAGCCCTGAGGGGTCAAAGGGACTAGCGGGAAATCTGGTCGAGCAGTACTTC.

The genes are TRBV5-1 and TRBJ2-5, with D perhaps matching TRBD2 (6 bases). The CDR3 has 15 amino acids. Trimming pared 4 bases from V and 1 base from J, leaving 14 bases between. From germline, CDR1 is SGHRS and CDR2 YFSETQ. The CDR3 region has the DNA TGCGCCAGCAGCCCGCGGGACGGATTCCAAGAGACCCAGTACTTC. Its translation is CASSPRDGFQETQYF.

The chain links TRBV28 to TRBJ1-1; D not certain. With 6 bases removed from V and 1 base from J, the gap between germline ends came to 9 bases. Germline CDR1 is MDHEN and CDR2 is SYDVKM. The CDR3 extends over 13 amino acids. The CDR3 DNA reads TGTGCCAGCAGCCTTGGGGAGAACACTGAAGCTTTCTTT. Translating it yields CASSLGENTEAFF.

The V and J genes are TRBV14 and TRBJ1-1; D possibly corresponds to TRBD1 (5 bases). Germline CDR1 reads SGHDN; CDR2 reads FVKESK. V gave up 0 bases and J gave up 1 base, with 18 bases separating them. The CDR3 totals 18 residues. The CDR3 nucleotides are TGTGCCAGCAGCCAAGATTATATTTTGGGACGGTGGAACACTGAAGCTTTCTTT. Translated: CASSQDYILGRWNTEAFF.

This clone came up many times. The rearrangement links TRBV6-2 or TRBV6-3 to TRBJ2-7; no clear D gene. This CDR3 is built from 12 residues. From germline, CDR1 is MNHEY and CDR2 SVGEGT. With 2 bases removed from V and 12 bases from J, the gap between germline ends came to 14 bases. Written as DNA, the CDR3 is TGTGCCAGCAGTTACGAAATTACTCTCATGTACTTC. It yields the protein CASSYEITLMYF.

The chain links TRBV11-2 to TRBJ2-7; D is perhaps TRBD2 (5 bases). The CDR3 has 16 amino acids. The germline V gene encodes CDR1 SGHAT and CDR2 FQNNGV. V lost 4 bases to trimming and J lost 2 bases, with 18 bases between them. This chain's CDR3 is CASSSGIWERTYEQYF. In DNA form, the CDR3 reads TGTGCCAGCAGCTCGGGGATTTGGGAGAGGACCTACGAGCAGTACTTC.

This chain joins TRBV19 and TRBJ2-4; no clear D. The germline CDR1 and CDR2 sequences are LNHDA and SQIVND (reference sequence). V was trimmed by 0 bases and J by 3 bases, leaving 9 bases between them. The CDR3 contains 15 residues. The chain's CDR3 is CASSIDRSGKNIQYF. Here the CDR3 DNA reads TGTGCCAGTAGTATAGATCGCTCCGGCAAAAACATTCAGTACTTC.

The chain joins TRBV7-8 to TRBJ2-1; 12 nucleotides match TRBD2. Germline V lookup: CDR1 SGHVS, CDR2 FQNEAQ. V dropped 4 bases and J dropped 9; count of bases not matched to a gene: 10. This CDR3 has 16 amino acids. The CDR3 bases are TGTGCCAGCAGCTCCTCCGGGACTAGCGGGCGCGGTGAGCAGTTCTTC. This codes for CASSSSGTSGRGEQFF.

The genes are TRBV5-1 and TRBJ2-7; D could derive from TRBD1 or TRBD2 (5 bases each). V was shortened by 2 bases and J by 3 bases, with 36 bases between the two germline ends. The CDR3 is 22 residues long. Germline V CDR1 and CDR2: SGHRS, YFSETQ. In nucleotides, the CDR3 is TGCGCCAGCAGCTTTGGGCAATCGAAGGGGCGGGTTAGCCCACAACGAGGCTACGAGCAGTACTTC. Residues: CASSFGQSKGRVSPQRGYEQYF. The complete variable domain, with remaining parts taken from reference TRBV5-1 and TRBJ2-7, reads KAGVTQTPRYLIKTRGQQVTLSCSPISGHRSVSWYQQTPGQGLQFLFEYFSETQRNKGNFPGRFSGRQFSNSRSEMNVSTLELGDSALYLCASSFGQSKGRVSPQRGYEQYFGPGTRLTVT.

The chain is built from TRBV28 and TRBJ2-7, with D maybe TRBD1 (5 bases). The CDR3 runs to 13 residues. The ends were cut back, 8 bases at V and 3 bases at J, with 14 bases in the middle. Germline V gene data show CDR1 as MDHEN and CDR2 as SYDVKM. CDR3 loop: CASCRTPGYEQYF. DNA of the CDR3: TGTGCCAGCTGCAGGACACCCGGCTACGAGCAGTACTTC.

This clone has only one observation. The chain employs TRBV6-5 and TRBJ1-1; no definite D call. The CDR3 consists of 15 residues. The germline V and J ends were trimmed by 0 bases and 5 bases, with 13 bases remaining between them. CDR1 is MNHEY and CDR2 is SVGAGI in the germline V gene. CDR3 residues: CASSYSSTGVTEAFF. CDR3 nucleotides: TGTGCCAGCAGTTACTCCTCCACGGGTGTGACTGAAGCTTTCTTT.

The chain joins TRBV10-3 to TRBJ2-1; perhaps TRBD2 as D (5 bases). This CDR3 has 14 residues. V shed 6 bases and J shed 6 bases, with 15 bases lying between them. Germline-derived CDR1 and CDR2 are ENHRY and SYGVKD. CDR3 in amino acids: CAIRDSTSSNEQFF. The CDR3, as DNA: TGTGCCATCAGGGACTCCACTAGTAGCAATGAGCAGTTCTTC.

This clone was detected a few times. The rearrangement uses TRBV6-5 and TRBJ1-4; D ambiguous. Trimming cost V 8 bases and J 1 base, with 11 bases left between them. The length of the CDR3 is 14 residues. Germline values: CDR1 MNHEY, CDR2 SVGAGI. The CDR3 bases are TGTGCCAGCGGCGTGGGGATAACTAATGAAAAACTGTTTTTT. It specifies CASGVGITNEKLFF.

This chain uses TRBV7-9 with TRBJ2-7; D is possibly TRBD1 (5 bases). Germline V gene sequence: CDR1 SEHNR, CDR2 FQNEAQ (reference sequence). The CDR3 has 14 residues. V was shortened by 1 base and J by 2 bases, with 9 bases between the two germline ends. CDR3 coding DNA: TGTGCCAGCAGCTTAGGGACAACAACCTACGAGCAGTACTTC. This translates into CASSLGTTTYEQYF.

The chain carries TRBV24-1 and TRBJ2-1; TRBD2 might be the D (5 bases). The CDR3 length is 15 residues. Germline V gene sequence: CDR1 KGHDR, CDR2 SFDVKD. V gave up 0 bases and J gave up 7 bases, with 12 bases separating them. This CDR3 is CATSDLSLAMNEQFF. The CDR3 nucleotides are TGTGCCACCAGTGATTTGTCGCTAGCTATGAATGAGCAGTTCTTC.

The rearrangement links TRBV3-1 (or the pseudogene TRBV3-2) to TRBJ2-1; D not resolved. Per germline, CDR1 LGHDT and CDR2 YNNKEL (reference sequence). V dropped 3 bases and J dropped 0 bases, with 6 bases sitting between them. This CDR3 is built from 14 residues. CDR3 region: CASSHRNSYNEQFF. The DNA of the CDR3 is TGTGCCAGCAGCCACCGGAACTCCTACAATGAGCAGTTCTTC.

The chain links TRBV6-2 or TRBV6-3 to TRBJ2-5; possible D gene TRBD2, 6 bases. Trimming removed 0 bases at V and 0 bases at J, with 11 bases between. The CDR3 sequence is 16 residues long. CDR1 MNHEY and CDR2 SVGEGT come from the germline V gene. Here the CDR3 reads CASSYSGRGNQETQYF. CDR3 DNA sequence: TGTGCCAGCAGTTACTCGGGGCGGGGAAACCAAGAGACCCAGTACTTC.

In this sample, this clone turned up a few times. The chain is built from TRBV15 and TRBJ2-1; TRBD2 agrees at 11 bases. V was pared by 1 base and J by 6 bases, with 5 bases of the junction left unmatched. Germline V lookup: CDR1 LNHNV, CDR2 YYDKDF (reference sequence). The length of the CDR3 is 16 residues. DNA of the CDR3: TGTGCCACCAGCAGAGGGCTAGCGGGAGGAAGCAATGAGCAGTTCTTC. This gives the protein CATSRGLAGGSNEQFF.

V and J are TRBV27 and TRBJ2-1; 7 bases are a match to TRBD2. This CDR3 is 12 amino acids long. The germline V gene encodes CDR1 MNHEY and CDR2 SMNVEV (reference sequence). Germline trimming cut 6 bases from V and 9 bases from J; bases unmatched to any gene: 5. The CDR3 protein is CASRGGVGEQFF. The CDR3 DNA reads TGTGCCAGCAGGGGAGGGGTGGGTGAGCAGTTCTTC.

This chain uses TRBV3-1 (or the pseudogene TRBV3-2) with TRBJ2-7, with 13 bases identical to TRBD2. From germline, CDR1 is LGHDT and CDR2 YNNKEL (reference sequence). The CDR3 runs to 20 residues. V lost 1 base, J lost 7 bases, and 19 bases stayed unmatched. Here the CDR3 DNA reads TGTGCCAGCAGCCAAGTTTCCGTGCGAACTAGCGGGAGGGTCGCGGGGGAGCAGTACTTC. It is translated as CASSQVSVRTSGRVAGEQYF.

The CDR3 nucleotides are TGTGCCAGCAGTCCCCGCGGGAACACTGAAGCTTTCTTT. It is translated as CASSPRGNTEAFF. The chain joins TRBV27 to TRBJ1-1; D not certain. CDR1 MNHEY and CDR2 SMNVEV come from the germline V gene (reference sequence). V lost 5 bases and J lost 1, with 8 bases in between. The CDR3 sequence is 13 residues long.